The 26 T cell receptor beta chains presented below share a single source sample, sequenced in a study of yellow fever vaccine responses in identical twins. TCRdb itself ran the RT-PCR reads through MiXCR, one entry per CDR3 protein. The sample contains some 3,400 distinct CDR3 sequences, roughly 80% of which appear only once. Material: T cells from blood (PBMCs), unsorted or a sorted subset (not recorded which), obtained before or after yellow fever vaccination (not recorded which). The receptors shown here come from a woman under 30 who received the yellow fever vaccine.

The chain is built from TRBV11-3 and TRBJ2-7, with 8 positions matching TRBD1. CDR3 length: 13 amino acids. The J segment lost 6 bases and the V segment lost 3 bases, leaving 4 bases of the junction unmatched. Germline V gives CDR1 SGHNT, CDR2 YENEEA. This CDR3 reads CASSFGTGSEQYF. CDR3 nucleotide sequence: TGTGCCAGCAGCTTTGGGACAGGAAGCGAGCAGTACTTC.

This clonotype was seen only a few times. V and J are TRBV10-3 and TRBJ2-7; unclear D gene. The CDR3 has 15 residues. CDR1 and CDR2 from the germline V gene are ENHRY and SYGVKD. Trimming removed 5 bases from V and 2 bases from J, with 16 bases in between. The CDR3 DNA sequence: TGTGCCATCAGTCGGACCAGTGGACCGACCTACGAGCAGTACTTC. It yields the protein CAISRTSGPTYEQYF.

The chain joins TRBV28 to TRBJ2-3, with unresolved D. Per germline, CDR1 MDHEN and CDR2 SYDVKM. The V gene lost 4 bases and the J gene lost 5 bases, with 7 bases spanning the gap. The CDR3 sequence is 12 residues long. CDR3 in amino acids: CASSSYGDTQYF. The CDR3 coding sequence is TGTGCCAGCAGTTCTTACGGAGATACGCAGTATTTT.

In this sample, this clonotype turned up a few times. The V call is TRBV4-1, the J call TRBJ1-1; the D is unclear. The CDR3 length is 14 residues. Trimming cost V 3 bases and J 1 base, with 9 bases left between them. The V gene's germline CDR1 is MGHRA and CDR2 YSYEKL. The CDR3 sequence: CASSHGITNTEAFF. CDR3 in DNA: TGCGCCAGCAGCCATGGGATAACGAACACTGAAGCTTTCTTT.

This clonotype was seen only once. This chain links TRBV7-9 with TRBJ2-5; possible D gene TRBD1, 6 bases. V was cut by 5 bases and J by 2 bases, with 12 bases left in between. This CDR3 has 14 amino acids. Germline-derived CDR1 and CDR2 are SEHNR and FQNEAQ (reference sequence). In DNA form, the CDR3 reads TGTGCCAGCAGCACGACAGGATCGCAAGAGACCCAGTACTTC. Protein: CASSTTGSQETQYF.

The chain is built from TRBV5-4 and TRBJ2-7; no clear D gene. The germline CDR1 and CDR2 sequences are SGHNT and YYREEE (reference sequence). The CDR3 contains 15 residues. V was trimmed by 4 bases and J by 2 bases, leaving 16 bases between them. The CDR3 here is CASSPRTKSPYEQYF. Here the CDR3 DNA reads TGTGCCAGCAGCCCTCGGACCAAGAGTCCCTACGAGCAGTACTTC.

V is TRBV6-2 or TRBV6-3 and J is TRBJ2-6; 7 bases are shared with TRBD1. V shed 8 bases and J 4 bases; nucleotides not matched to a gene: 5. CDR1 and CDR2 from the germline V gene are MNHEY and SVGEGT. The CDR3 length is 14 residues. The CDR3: CASGTGDGANVLTF. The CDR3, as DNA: TGTGCCAGCGGTACAGGGGACGGGGCCAACGTCCTGACTTTC.

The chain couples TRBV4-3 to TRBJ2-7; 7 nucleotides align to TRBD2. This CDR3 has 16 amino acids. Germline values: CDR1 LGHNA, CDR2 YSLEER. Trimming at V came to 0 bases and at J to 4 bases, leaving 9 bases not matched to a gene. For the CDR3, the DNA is TGCGCCAGCAGCCAAGACGGGGAGGGACGGGTGTACGAGCAGTACTTC. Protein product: CASSQDGEGRVYEQYF.

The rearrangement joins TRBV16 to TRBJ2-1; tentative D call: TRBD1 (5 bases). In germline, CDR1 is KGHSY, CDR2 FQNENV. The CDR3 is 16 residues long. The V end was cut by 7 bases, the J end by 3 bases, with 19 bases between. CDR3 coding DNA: TGTGCCAGCACCCAGAGTTTAGGGGCCTTCTACAATGAGCAGTTCTTC. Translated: CASTQSLGAFYNEQFF.

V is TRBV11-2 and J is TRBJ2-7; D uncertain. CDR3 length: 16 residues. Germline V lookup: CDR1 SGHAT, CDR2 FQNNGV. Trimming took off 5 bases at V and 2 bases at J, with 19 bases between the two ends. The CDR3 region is CASSLPYPVPPYEQYF. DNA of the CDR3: TGTGCCAGCAGCCTACCATACCCGGTCCCTCCCTACGAGCAGTACTTC. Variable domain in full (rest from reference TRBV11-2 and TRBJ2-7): EAGVAQSPRYKIIEKRQSVAFWCNPISGHATLYWYQQILGQGPKLLIQFQNNGVVDDSQLPKDRFSAERLKGVDSTLKIQPAKLEDSAVYLCASSLPYPVPPYEQYFGPGTRLTVT.

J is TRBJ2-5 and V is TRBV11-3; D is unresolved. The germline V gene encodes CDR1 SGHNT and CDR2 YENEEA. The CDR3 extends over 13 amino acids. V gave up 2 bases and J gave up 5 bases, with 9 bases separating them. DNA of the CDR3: TGTGCCAGCAGCTTACTTGGTTGGGAGACCCAGTACTTC. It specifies CASSLLGWETQYF.

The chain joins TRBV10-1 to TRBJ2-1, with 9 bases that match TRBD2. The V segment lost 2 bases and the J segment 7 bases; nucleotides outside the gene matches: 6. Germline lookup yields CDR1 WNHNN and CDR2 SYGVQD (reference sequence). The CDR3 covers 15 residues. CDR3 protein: CASSEVVAGVNEQFF. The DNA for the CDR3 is TGCGCCAGCAGTGAGGTGGTAGCGGGAGTGAATGAGCAGTTCTTC.

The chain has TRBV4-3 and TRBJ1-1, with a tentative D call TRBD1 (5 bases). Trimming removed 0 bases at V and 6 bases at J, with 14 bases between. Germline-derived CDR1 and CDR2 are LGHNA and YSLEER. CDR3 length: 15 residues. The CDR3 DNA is TGCGCCAGCAGCCAAGAAGCAGGGTCGATGGCTGAAGCTTTCTTT. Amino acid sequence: CASSQEAGSMAEAFF.

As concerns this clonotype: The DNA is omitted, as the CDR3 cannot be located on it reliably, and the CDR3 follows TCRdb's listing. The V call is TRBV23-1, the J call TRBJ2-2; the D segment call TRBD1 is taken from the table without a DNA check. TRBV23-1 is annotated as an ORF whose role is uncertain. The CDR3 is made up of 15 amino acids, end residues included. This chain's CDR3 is CASSQRQGSPGSCFF.

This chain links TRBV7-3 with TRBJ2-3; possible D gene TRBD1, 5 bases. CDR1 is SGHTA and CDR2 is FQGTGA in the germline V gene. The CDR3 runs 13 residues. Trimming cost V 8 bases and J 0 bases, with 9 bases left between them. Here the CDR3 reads CASRAGSTDTQYF. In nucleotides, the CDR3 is TGTGCCAGCCGGGCAGGGAGCACAGATACGCAGTATTTT.

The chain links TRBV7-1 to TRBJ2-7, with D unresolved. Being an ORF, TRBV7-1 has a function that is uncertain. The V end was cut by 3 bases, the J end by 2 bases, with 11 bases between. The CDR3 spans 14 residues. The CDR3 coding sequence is TGTGCCAGCAGCTCCGCGGCAAATCCCTACGAGCAGTACTTC. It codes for CASSSAANPYEQYF.

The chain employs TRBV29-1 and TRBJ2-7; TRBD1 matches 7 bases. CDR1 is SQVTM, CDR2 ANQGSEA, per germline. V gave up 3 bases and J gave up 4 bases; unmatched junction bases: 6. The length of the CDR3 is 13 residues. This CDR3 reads CSVELQGFYEQYF. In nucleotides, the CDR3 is TGCAGCGTTGAGTTACAGGGGTTTTACGAGCAGTACTTC.

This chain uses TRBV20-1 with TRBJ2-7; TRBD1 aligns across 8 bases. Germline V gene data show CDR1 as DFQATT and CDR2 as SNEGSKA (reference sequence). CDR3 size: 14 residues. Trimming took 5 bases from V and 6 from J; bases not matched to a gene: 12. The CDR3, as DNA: TGCAGTGCTGAACCCCGGACAGGGCCGGCCGAGCAGTACTTC. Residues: CSAEPRTGPAEQYF.

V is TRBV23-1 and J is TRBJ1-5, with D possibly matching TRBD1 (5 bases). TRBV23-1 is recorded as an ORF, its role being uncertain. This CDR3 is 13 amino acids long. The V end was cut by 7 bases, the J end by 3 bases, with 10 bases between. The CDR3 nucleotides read TGCGCCAGCACTGACAGATCCAATCAGCCCCAGCATTTT. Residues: CASTDRSNQPQHF.

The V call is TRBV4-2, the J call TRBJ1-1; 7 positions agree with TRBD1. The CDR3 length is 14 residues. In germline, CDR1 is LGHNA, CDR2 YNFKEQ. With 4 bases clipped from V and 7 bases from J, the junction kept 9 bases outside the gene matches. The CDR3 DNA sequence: TGTGCCAGCAGCCTTGAGGGGGCGCATGGTGAAGCTTTCTTT. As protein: CASSLEGAHGEAFF.

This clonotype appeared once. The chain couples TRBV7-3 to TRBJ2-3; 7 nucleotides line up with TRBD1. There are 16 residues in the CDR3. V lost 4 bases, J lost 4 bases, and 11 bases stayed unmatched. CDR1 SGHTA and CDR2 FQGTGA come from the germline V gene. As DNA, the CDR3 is TGTGCCAGCAGCTCCGACAGGGTTCGGGTTTCAGATACGCAGTATTTT. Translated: CASSSDRVRVSDTQYF. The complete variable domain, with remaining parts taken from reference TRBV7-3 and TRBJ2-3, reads GAGVSQTPSNKVTEKGKYVELRCDPISGHTALYWYRQSLGQGPEFLIYFQGTGAADDSGLPNDRFFAVRPEGSVSTLKIQRTERGDSAVYLCASSSDRVRVSDTQYFGPGTRLTVL.

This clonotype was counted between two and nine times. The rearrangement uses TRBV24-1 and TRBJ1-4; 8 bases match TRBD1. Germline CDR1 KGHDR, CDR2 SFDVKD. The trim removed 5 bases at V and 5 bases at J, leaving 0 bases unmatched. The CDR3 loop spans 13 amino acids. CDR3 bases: TGTGCCACCAGTGCAGGGGGCAATGAAAAACTGTTTTTT. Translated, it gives CATSAGGNEKLFF.

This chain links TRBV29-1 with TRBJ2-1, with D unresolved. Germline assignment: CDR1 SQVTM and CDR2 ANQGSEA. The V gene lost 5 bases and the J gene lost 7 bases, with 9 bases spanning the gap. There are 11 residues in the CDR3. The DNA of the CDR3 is TGCAGCGTTCCCCTCAAGAATGAGCAGTTCTTC. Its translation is CSVPLKNEQFF.

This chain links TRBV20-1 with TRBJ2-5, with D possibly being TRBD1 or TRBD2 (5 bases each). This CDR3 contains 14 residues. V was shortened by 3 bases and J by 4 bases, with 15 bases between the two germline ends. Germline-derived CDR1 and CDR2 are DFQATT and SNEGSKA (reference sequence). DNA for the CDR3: TGCAGTGCTAGGGGGGATAATCCCTCAGAGACCCAGTACTTC. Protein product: CSARGDNPSETQYF.

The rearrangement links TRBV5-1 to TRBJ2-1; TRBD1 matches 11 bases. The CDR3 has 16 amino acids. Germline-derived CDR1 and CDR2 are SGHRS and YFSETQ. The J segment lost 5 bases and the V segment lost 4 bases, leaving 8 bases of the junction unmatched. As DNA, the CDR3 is TGCGCCAGCAGCCAGGCACGGGACAGGGGGGACAATGAGCAGTTCTTC. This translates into CASSQARDRGDNEQFF.

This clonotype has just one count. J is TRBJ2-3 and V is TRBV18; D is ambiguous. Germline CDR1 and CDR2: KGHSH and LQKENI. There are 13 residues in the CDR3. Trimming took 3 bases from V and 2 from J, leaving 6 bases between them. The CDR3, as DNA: TGTGCCAGCTCACCCGGAATCACAGATACGCAGTATTTT. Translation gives CASSPGITDTQYF.